The table lists the clone carrying this TCR beta chain with a few counts. Its antigen remains unidentified. Amplification targeted the TCR beta CDR3 regions, with RNA transcripts as the source material. Following a first-round RT-PCR that used HTBI primers, a second-round multiplex PCR was carried out. TCRdb re-derived calls from the multiplex PCR reads in MiXCR, one entry per CDR3 protein. The sample contains 900,000 to 1,200,000 distinct CDR3 sequences, about 36% of which appear only once. The data derive from a study of Graves' ophthalmopathy and Graves' hyperthyroidism. At the level of the study: Hyperthyroidism counted as stable given no ophthalmopathy within 18 months of follow-up. Study observations and caveats: Most thyroid clonotypes expanded beyond 0.001 frequency were also found in blood. The model flagged ophthalmopathy progression at roughly 71% sensitivity and nearly 75% specificity.

The authors enrolled newly diagnosed hyperthyroidism patients aged 18 to 65 with under 2 months' duration. Germline V gene data show CDR1 as SGDLS and CDR2 as YYNGEE. The CDR3 loop spans 18 amino acids. With 4 bases clipped from V and 3 bases from J, the junction kept 17 bases outside the gene matches. This chain links TRBV9 with TRBJ2-7; TRBD1 matches at 9 bases. Material: peripheral blood or thyroid tissue (not recorded which). This TCR was sampled from an adult man with Graves' hyperthyroidism. CDR3 nucleotides: TGTGCCAGCAGCTCAAGGAAACAAGGACAGGGGAATTTCTACGAGCAGTACTTC. It specifies CASSSRKQGQGNFYEQYF.